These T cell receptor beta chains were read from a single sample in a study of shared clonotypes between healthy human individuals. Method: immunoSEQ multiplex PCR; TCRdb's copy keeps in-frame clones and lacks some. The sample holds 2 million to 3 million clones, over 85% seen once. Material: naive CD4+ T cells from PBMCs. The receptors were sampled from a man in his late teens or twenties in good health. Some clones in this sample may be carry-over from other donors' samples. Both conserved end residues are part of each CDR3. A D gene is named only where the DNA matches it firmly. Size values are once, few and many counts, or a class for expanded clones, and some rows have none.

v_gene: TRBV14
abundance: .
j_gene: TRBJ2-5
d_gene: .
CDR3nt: TGTGCCAGCAGCGGTGGGAGAATCGGGATTGGGGAGACCCAGTACTTC
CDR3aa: CASSGGRIGIGETQYF

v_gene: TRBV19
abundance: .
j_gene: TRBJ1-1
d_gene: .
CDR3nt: TGTGCCAGTACCGTCGGGCCGGCGAACACTGAAGCTTTCTTT
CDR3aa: CASTVGPANTEAFF

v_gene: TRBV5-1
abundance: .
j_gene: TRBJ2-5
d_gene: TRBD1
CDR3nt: TGCGCCAGCAGCTTGGGGACAGGGGGCGAGGAGACCCAGTACTTC
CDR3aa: CASSLGTGGEETQYF

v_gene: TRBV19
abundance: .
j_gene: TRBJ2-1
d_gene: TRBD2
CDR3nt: TGTGCCAGTAGTATTTCTGGCCTAGCGGGCTACAATGAGCAGTTCTTC
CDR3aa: CASSISGLAGYNEQFF

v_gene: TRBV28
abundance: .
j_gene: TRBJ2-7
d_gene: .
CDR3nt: TGTGCCAGTCACACTAGCTGGTCCTACGAGCAGTACTTC
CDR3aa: CASHTSWSYEQYF

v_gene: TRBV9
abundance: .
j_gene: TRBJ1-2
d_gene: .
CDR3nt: TGTGCCAGCAGCCCAGCCGGGGACAACTACTATGGCTACACCTTC
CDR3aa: CASSPAGDNYYGYTF

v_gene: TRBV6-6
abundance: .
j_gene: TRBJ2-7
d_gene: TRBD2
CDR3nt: TGTGCCAGCACTCAATCGGGAGGGCCCGGAGAGCAGTACTTC
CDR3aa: CASTQSGGPGEQYF

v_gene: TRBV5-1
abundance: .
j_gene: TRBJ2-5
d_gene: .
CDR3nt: TGCGCCAGCAGCTTTGAGGGGATGCAAGAGACCCAGTACTTC
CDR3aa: CASSFEGMQETQYF

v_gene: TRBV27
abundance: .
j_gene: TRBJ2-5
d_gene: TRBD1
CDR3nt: TGTGCCAGCAGTTTAAGGACAGGGGTGAAGACCCAGTACTTC
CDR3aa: CASSLRTGVKTQYF

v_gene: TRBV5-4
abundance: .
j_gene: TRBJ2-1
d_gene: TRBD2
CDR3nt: TGTGCCAGCAGCCCCCTAGCGGGAGGCCCAGTGGGGGAGCAGTTCTTC
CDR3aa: CASSPLAGGPVGEQFF

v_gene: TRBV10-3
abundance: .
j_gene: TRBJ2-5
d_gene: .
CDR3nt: TGTGCCATCAGTGGACAGGGAGGCGAGACCCAGTACTTC
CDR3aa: CAISGQGGETQYF

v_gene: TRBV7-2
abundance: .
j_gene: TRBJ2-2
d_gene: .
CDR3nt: TGTGCCAGCAGCCAAGGGACATCGAACACCGGGGAGCTGTTTTTT
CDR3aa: CASSQGTSNTGELFF

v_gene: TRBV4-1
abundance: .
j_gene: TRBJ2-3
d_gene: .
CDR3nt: TGCGCCAGCAGCCAAGTTGACTGGGGCACAGATACGCAGTATTTT
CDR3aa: CASSQVDWGTDTQYF

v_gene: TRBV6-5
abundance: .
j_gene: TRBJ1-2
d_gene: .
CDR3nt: TGTGCCAGCAGTCCGTTCGGAAGGGGGGGCTACACCTTC
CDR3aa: CASSPFGRGGYTF

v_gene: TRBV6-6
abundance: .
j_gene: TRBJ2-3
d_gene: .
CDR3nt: TGTGCCAGCAGTTACCTCCTCCCAGATACGCAGTATTTT
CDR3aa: CASSYLLPDTQYF

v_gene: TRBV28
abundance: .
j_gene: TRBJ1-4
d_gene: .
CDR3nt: TGTGCCAGCAGCCTGGGCGATTGGCAGAGGGAAAAACTGTTTTTT
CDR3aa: CASSLGDWQREKLFF

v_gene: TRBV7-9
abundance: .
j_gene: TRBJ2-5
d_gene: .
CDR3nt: TGTGCCAGCAGCTTAGTTGTGGAGTGGGGGCGGGAGACCCAGTACTTC
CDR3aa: CASSLVVEWGRETQYF

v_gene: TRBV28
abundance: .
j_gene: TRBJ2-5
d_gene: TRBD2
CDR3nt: TGTGCCAGCAGTTTAGGACTAGTTCGGGAGACCCAGTACTTC
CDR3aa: CASSLGLVRETQYF

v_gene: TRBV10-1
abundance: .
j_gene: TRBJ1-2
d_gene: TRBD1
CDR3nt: TGCGCCAGCAGTGAAGACAGGGGGAACTATGGCTACACCTTC
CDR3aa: CASSEDRGNYGYTF

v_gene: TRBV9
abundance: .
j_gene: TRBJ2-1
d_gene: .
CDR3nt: TGTGCCAGCAGCGTTGTAGTGTGGGATAATGAGCAGTTCTTC
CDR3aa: CASSVVVWDNEQFF

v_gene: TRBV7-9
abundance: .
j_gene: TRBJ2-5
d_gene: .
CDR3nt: TGTGCCAGCAGCCTGGGCCGAGAGACCCAGTACTTC
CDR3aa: CASSLGRETQYF

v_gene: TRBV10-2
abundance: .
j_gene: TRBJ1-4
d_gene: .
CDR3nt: TGCGCCAGCAGTGGAGGTCCAGGGGAAAAACTGTTTTTT
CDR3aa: CASSGGPGEKLFF

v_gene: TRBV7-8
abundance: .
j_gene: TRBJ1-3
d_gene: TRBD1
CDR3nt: TGTGCCAGCAGCCCCGGACAGGGGTTATTGGGAAACACCATATATTTT
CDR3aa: CASSPGQGLLGNTIYF

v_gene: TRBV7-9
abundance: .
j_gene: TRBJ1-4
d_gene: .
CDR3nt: TGTGCCAGCAGCGACCGTACAACTAATGAAAAACTGTTTTTT
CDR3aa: CASSDRTTNEKLFF

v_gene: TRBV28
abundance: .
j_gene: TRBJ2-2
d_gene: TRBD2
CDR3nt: TGTGCCAGCAGGCTTGGAGCGACTAGCCCAGTCACCGGGGAGCTGTTTTTT
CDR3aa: CASRLGATSPVTGELFF

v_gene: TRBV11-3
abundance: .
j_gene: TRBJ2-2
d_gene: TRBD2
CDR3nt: TGTGCCAGCAGTTTCACTAGCGGGATCGACGGGGAGCTGTTTTTT
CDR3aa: CASSFTSGIDGELFF

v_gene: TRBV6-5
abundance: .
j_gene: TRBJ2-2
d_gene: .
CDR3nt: TGTGCCAGCAGCGGACAGCGGAACACCGGGGAGCTGTTTTTT
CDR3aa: CASSGQRNTGELFF

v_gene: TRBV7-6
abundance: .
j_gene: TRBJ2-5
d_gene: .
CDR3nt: TGTGCCAGCAGTCTGGGGCGGCGGGCAGAGACCCAGTACTTC
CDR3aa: CASSLGRRAETQYF

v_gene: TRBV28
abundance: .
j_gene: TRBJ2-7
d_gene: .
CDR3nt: TGTGCCAGCAGTTTGGTATCCTACGAGCAGTACTTC
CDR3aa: CASSLVSYEQYF

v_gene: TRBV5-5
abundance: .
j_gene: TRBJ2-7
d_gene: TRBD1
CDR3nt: TGTGCCAGCAGCAGGGGACAGGGGTTCTACGAGCAGTACTTC
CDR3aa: CASSRGQGFYEQYF

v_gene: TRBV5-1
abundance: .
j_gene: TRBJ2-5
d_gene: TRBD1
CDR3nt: TGCGCCAGCAGCCTAGGTACAGGGGACCAAGAGACCCAGTACTTC
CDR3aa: CASSLGTGDQETQYF

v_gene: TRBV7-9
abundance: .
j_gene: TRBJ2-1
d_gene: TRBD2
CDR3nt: TGTGCCAGCAGCTTAGGGACTAGCGGGAGTATTGAGCAGTTCTTC
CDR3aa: CASSLGTSGSIEQFF

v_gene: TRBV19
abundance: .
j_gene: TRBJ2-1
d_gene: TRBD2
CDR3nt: TGTGCCAGTAGTATACCTAGCGGGTATTACAATGAGCAGTTCTTC
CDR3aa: CASSIPSGYYNEQFF

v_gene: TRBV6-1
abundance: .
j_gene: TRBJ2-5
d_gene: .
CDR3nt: TGTGCCAGCAGTGAAGGGGGACAAGAGACCCAGTACTTC
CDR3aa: CASSEGGQETQYF

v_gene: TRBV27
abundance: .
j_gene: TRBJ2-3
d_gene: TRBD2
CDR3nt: TGTGCCAGCAGTTTATCTCTGGCGGGGGTTTTGAGTACGCAGTATTTT
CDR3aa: CASSLSLAGVLSTQYF

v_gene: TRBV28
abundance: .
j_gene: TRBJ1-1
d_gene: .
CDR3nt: TGTGCCAGCCACGATTTTAGGGCAGATTTTTGGGGGGCTTTCTTT
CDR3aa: CASHDFRADFWGAFF

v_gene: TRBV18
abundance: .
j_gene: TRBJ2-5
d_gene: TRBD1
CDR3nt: TGTGCCAGCTCACCACTTCTCACAGGGGTCTCGGGAGAGACCCAGTACTTC
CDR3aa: CASSPLLTGVSGETQYF

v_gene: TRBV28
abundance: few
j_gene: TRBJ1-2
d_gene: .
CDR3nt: TGTGCCAGCAGTTTAACGGGGGGCTACACCTTC
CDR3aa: CASSLTGGYTF

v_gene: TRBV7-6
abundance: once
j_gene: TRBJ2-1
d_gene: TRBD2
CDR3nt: TGTGCCAGCAGCTTAGAGGCAGGGCGTCTAGCGGGTCAATCCTACAATGAGCAGTTCTTC
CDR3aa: CASSLEAGRLAGQSYNEQFF

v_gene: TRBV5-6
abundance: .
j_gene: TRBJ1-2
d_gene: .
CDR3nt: TGTGCCAGCAGACGGACAGCCGGCTACACCTTC
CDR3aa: CASRRTAGYTF

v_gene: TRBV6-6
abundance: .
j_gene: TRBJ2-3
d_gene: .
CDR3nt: TGTGCCAGCAGAGGCGGGACTTCCCCGGGCGCAGATACGCAGTATTTT
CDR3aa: CASRGGTSPGADTQYF

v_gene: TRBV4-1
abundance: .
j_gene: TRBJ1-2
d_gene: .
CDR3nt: TGCGCCAGCAGGCCCCAGGGGCGAAAGGACTATGGCTACACCTTC
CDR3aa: CASRPQGRKDYGYTF

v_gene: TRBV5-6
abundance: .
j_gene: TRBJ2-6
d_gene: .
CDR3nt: TGTGCCAGCAGAATCCGACAGGGACTAACCTCTGGGGCCAACGTCCTGACTTTC
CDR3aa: CASRIRQGLTSGANVLTF

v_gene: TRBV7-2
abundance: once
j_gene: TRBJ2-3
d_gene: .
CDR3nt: TGTGCCAGCAGCCCTGAAGGGAGGAGCACAGATACGCAGTATTTT
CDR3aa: CASSPEGRSTDTQYF

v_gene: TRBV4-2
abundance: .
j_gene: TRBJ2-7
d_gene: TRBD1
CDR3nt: TGTGCCAGCAGCCAAGATCGCAGGGGGTGGTACGAGCAGTACTTC
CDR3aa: CASSQDRRGWYEQYF

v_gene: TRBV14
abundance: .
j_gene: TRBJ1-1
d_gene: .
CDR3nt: TGTGCCAGCAGACCAAGAGTGAACACTGAAGCTTTCTTT
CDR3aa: CASRPRVNTEAFF

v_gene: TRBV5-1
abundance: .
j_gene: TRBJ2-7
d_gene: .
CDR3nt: TGCGCCAGCAGCTTTGGGACAAACTACGAGCAGTACTTC
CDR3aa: CASSFGTNYEQYF

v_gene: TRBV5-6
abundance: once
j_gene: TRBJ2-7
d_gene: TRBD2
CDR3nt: TGTGCCAGCAGCACGAAGCGGGGCGAGCAGTACTTC
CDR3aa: CASSTKRGEQYF

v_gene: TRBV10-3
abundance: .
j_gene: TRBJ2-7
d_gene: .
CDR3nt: TGTGCCATCAGTGCTATACTAGGCGAGCAGTACTTC
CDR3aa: CAISAILGEQYF

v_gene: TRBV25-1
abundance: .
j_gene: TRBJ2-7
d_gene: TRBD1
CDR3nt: TGTGCCAGCAGTGCTCAAACAGGGGGAGAGCAGTACTTC
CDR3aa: CASSAQTGGEQYF

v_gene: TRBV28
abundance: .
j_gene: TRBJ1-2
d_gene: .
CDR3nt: TGTGCCAGCAGTTTCCCCGTAATGGAGGGCTACACCTTC
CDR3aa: CASSFPVMEGYTF

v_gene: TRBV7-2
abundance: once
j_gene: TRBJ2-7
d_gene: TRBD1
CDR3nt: TGTGCCAGCAGCTTAGTCACAGGGGGCCAGTACGAGCAGTACTTC
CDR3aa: CASSLVTGGQYEQYF

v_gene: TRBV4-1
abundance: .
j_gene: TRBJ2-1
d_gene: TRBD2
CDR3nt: TGCGCCAGCAGCCAGGGACTAGCGGGAGTGGGGGACAATGAGCAGTTCTTC
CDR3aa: CASSQGLAGVGDNEQFF

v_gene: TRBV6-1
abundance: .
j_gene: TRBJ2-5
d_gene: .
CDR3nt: TGTGCCAGCAGTTCTCAAGCGGGACAGGCCGCCGACCACTTC
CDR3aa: CASSSQAGQAADHF